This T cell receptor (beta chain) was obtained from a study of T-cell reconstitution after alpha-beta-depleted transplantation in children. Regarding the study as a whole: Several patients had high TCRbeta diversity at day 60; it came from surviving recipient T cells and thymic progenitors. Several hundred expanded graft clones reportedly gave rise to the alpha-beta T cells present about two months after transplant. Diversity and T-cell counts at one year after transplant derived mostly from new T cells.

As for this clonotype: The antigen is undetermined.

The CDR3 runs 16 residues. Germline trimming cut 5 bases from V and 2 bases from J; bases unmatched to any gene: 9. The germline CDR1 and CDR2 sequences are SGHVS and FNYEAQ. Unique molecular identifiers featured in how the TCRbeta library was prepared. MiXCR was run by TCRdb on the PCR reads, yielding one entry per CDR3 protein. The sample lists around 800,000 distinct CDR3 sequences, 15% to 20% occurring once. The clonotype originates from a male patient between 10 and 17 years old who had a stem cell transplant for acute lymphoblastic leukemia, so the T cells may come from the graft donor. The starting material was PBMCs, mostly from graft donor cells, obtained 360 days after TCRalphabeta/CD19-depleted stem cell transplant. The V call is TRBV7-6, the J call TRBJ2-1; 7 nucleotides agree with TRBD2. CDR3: CASSPLTSSAYNEQFF. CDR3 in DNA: TGTGCCAGCAGCCCATTGACTAGCAGCGCCTACAATGAGCAGTTCTTC.